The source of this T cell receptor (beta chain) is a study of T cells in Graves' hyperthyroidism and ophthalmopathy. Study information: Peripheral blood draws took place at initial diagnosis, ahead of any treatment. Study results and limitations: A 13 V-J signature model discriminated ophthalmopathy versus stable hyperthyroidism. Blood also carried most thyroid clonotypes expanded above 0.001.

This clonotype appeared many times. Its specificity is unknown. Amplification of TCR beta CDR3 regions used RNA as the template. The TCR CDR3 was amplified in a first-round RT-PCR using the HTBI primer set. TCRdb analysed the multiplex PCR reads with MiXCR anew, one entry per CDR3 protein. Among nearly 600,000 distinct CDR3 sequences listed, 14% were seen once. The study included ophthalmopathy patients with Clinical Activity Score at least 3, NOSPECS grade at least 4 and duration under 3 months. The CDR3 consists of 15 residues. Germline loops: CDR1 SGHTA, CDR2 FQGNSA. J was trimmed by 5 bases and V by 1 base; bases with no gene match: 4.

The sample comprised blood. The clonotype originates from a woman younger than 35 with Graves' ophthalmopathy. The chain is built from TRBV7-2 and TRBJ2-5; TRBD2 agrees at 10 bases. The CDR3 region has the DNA TGTGCCAGCAGCTTAGAAGCGGGAGGGGGTGAGACCCAGTACTTC. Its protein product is CASSLEAGGGETQYF.